One sample yielded the 22 T cell receptor beta chains listed below, sequenced in a study of T cells in Graves' hyperthyroidism and ophthalmopathy. Authors of the study amplified TCR beta CDR3 regions from RNA transcripts. In the first-round RT-PCR of the TCR CDR3, the HTBI primer set was used. Via MiXCR, TCRdb re-called the multiplex PCR reads, giving one row per CDR3 protein. The data show fewer than 350,000 distinct CDR3 sequences, roughly 15% seen once. Sequenced material: blood. The source is a woman in her forties or fifties with Graves' hyperthyroidism that later progressed to Graves' ophthalmopathy.

This clonotype was recorded many times. As DNA, the CDR3 is TGTGCCAGCAGTGACGAGGGTTCTGGGGCCAACGTCCTGACTTTC. Protein product: CASSDEGSGANVLTF. V gene TRBV2 combines with J gene TRBJ2-6, with D perhaps matching TRBD2 (5 bases). The CDR3 runs 15 residues. Trimming took 3 bases from V and 1 from J, leaving 7 bases between them. Germline V gives CDR1 SNHLY, CDR2 FYNNEI. Full variable domain (rest looked up from reference TRBV2 and TRBJ2-6): EPEVTQTPSHQVTQMGQEVILRCVPISNHLYFYWYRQILGQKVEFLVSFYNNEISEKSEIFDDQFSVERPDGSNFTLKIRSTKLEDSAMYFCASSDEGSGANVLTFGAGSRLTVL.

Many counts were recorded for this clonotype. This sequence joins TRBV2 and TRBJ2-3; no definite D call. The CDR3 covers 11 residues. The germline V gene encodes CDR1 SNHLY and CDR2 FYNNEI. The germline V and J ends were trimmed by 4 bases and 7 bases, with 6 bases remaining between them. In DNA, the CDR3 is TGTGCCAGCAGTGGGGTGAATACGCAGTATTTT. The encoded protein is CASSGVNTQYF. The whole variable domain, filled in from reference TRBV2 and TRBJ2-3, reads EPEVTQTPSHQVTQMGQEVILRCVPISNHLYFYWYRQILGQKVEFLVSFYNNEISEKSEIFDDQFSVERPDGSNFTLKIRSTKLEDSAMYFCASSGVNTQYFGPGTRLTVL.

This chain uses TRBV12-3 or TRBV12-4 with TRBJ2-7, with D tentatively TRBD2 (5 bases). Trimming took 6 bases from V and 8 from J, leaving 20 bases between them. CDR3 length equals 14 residues. The CDR3 loop reads CASSWFDYVFKQYF. In DNA, the CDR3 is TGTGCCAGCAGCTGGTTCGACTACGTATTCAAGCAGTACTTC.

There are many counts of this clonotype. The chain carries TRBV2 and TRBJ2-1, with 12 bases matching TRBD2. The germline V gene has CDR1 SNHLY and CDR2 FYNNEI. The length of the CDR3 is 15 residues. V was clipped by 3 bases and J by 6 bases; unmatched bases: 3. CDR3 residues: CASSERTSGVNEQFF. The CDR3 DNA reads TGTGCCAGCAGTGAGAGGACTAGCGGGGTCAATGAGCAGTTCTTC. Full variable domain (rest looked up from reference TRBV2 and TRBJ2-1): EPEVTQTPSHQVTQMGQEVILRCVPISNHLYFYWYRQILGQKVEFLVSFYNNEISEKSEIFDDQFSVERPDGSNFTLKIRSTKLEDSAMYFCASSERTSGVNEQFFGPGTRLTVL.

This sequence joins TRBV4-1 and TRBJ2-1, with 11 positions matching TRBD2. Looked up from germline, CDR1 is MGHRA and CDR2 is YSYEKL. V gave up 4 bases and J gave up 5 bases; unmatched junction bases: 7. This CDR3 region has 16 residues. Written as DNA, the CDR3 is TGCGCCAGCAGCCTGGGTAGCGGGAGGGGGCACAATGAGCAGTTCTTC. Translation: CASSLGSGRGHNEQFF.

The genes are TRBV20-1 and TRBJ1-3; TRBD1 matches 7 bases. In germline, CDR1 is DFQATT, CDR2 SNEGSKA (reference sequence). Germline trimming cut 6 bases from V and 0 bases from J; bases unmatched to any gene: 8. This CDR3 region has 15 residues. The CDR3 spells CSASLGQSSGNTIYF. The CDR3 DNA sequence: TGCAGTGCCTCCCTGGGACAGAGCTCTGGAAACACCATATATTTT.

In this sample, this clonotype turned up many times. The chain's CDR3 is CASSVERKATSGRLDNEQFF. CDR3 coding DNA: TGTGCCAGCAGCGTAGAAAGGAAGGCGACTAGCGGGAGGCTGGACAATGAGCAGTTCTTC. The chain carries TRBV9 and TRBJ2-1, with 13 bases fitting TRBD2. Germline V gene lookup returns CDR1 SGDLS and CDR2 YYNGEE. This CDR3 is 20 amino acids long. The V gene end was trimmed by 0 bases and the J gene end by 5 bases; junction bases not matched to a gene: 14. The entire variable domain, with the rest obtained from reference TRBV9 and TRBJ2-1, is as follows: DSGVTQTPKHLITATGQRVTLRCSPRSGDLSVYWYQQSLDQGLQFLIQYYNGEERAKGNILERFSAQQFPDLHSELNLSSLELGDSALYFCASSVERKATSGRLDNEQFFGPGTRLTVL.

Ten or more counts support this clonotype. This chain connects TRBV30 to TRBJ2-3; the match to TRBD1 covers 8 bases. The CDR3 has 12 residues. Germline values: CDR1 GTSNPN, CDR2 SVGIG (reference sequence). J lost 4 bases, V lost 4 bases, and 1 base had no gene match. CDR3 loop: CAWKQGADTQYF. As DNA, the CDR3 is TGTGCCTGGAAACAGGGGGCAGATACGCAGTATTTT.

This clonotype has a count of ten or more. The CDR3 coding sequence is TGTGCCAGCAGCGTAGGCGGGAATGGCTTCAATGAGCAGTTCTTC. Amino acid sequence: CASSVGGNGFNEQFF. The chain employs TRBV9 and TRBJ2-1, with D perhaps matching TRBD2 (6 bases). The CDR3 has 15 amino acids. Germline V gene lookup returns CDR1 SGDLS and CDR2 YYNGEE. V was pared by 0 bases and J by 6 bases, with 13 bases between.

This clonotype was seen a handful of times. A much larger clonotype is one base distant, so this may be a read error. This rearrangement joins TRBV3-1 to TRBJ2-1; D not certain. The germline V and J ends were trimmed by 0 bases and 2 bases, with 8 bases remaining between them. Germline CDR1 and CDR2: LGHDT and YNNKEL (reference sequence). There are 15 residues in the CDR3. As DNA, the CDR3 is TGTGCCAGCAGCCAAGATGGCGGTCCCTACAATGAGCAGTTCTTC. Protein product: CASSQDGGPYNEQFF.

This clonotype was observed a handful of times. A much more abundant neighbour one base away suggests this may be a read error. Without the conserved terminal phenylalanine or tryptophan, this CDR3 likely stems from a read error. This sequence joins TRBV6-5 and TRBJ2-2; TRBD1 agrees at 7 bases. The CDR3 is 14 amino acids. With 5 bases clipped from V and 7 bases from J, the junction kept 7 bases outside the gene matches. Germline-derived CDR1 and CDR2 are MNHEY and SVGAGI. The DNA of the CDR3 is TGTGCCAGCAGTCGCTCGACAGGGATCGGGGAGCTGTTTCTT. Its protein is CASSRSTGIGELFL.

This clonotype was detected ten times or more. The genes are TRBV20-1 and TRBJ2-7; 7 positions match TRBD2. This CDR3 spans 14 amino acids. Trimming took 1 base from V and 1 from J; bases not matched to a gene: 4. Looked up from germline, CDR1 is DFQATT and CDR2 is SNEGSKA (reference sequence). The CDR3 sequence is CSARADGGSYEQYF. The CDR3 DNA reads as TGCAGTGCTAGAGCGGACGGGGGGTCCTACGAGCAGTACTTC.

At least ten counts were recorded for this clonotype. The genes are TRBV20-1 and TRBJ2-1, with D unresolved. This CDR3 spans 15 amino acids. Trimming removed 5 bases at V and 5 bases at J, with 19 bases between. CDR1 DFQATT and CDR2 SNEGSKA come from the germline V gene (reference sequence). The CDR3 protein is CSAYSPNYLNNEQFF. The CDR3 DNA reads as TGCAGTGCTTACTCTCCGAATTACCTGAACAATGAGCAGTTCTTC.

This clonotype occurred many times. The rearrangement uses TRBV7-9 and TRBJ1-1; D not resolved. With 3 bases removed from V and 2 bases from J, the gap between germline ends came to 13 bases. Germline V gives CDR1 SEHNR, CDR2 FQNEAQ (reference sequence). The CDR3 covers 15 residues. The chain's CDR3 is CASSFGRNPNTEAFF. The CDR3 DNA reads as TGTGCCAGCAGCTTCGGACGGAACCCTAACACTGAAGCTTTCTTT.

This clonotype came up many times. The chain recombines TRBV6-2 or TRBV6-3 with TRBJ1-5; 8 bases fit TRBD1. V shed 1 base, J shed 6 bases, and the junction held 8 bases outside the gene matches. Germline V gene sequence: CDR1 MNHEY, CDR2 SVGEGT. CDR3 length: 16 amino acids. CDR3 loop: CASSYWGQVKSQPQHF. The CDR3 nucleotides are TGTGCCAGCAGTTACTGGGGACAGGTGAAGAGTCAGCCCCAGCATTTT.

The sample holds many counts of this clonotype. The chain recombines TRBV13 with TRBJ1-2, with 9 bases identical to TRBD1. J lost 7 bases, V lost 5 bases, and 8 bases had no gene match. Germline-derived CDR1 and CDR2 are PRHDT and FYEKMQ (reference sequence). This CDR3 region has 14 residues. The CDR3 sequence: CASSLDRGKGGYTF. As DNA, the CDR3 is TGTGCCAGCAGCCTCGACAGGGGGAAGGGTGGCTACACCTTC. Complete variable domain (other parts from reference TRBV13 and TRBJ1-2): AAGVIQSPRHLIKEKRETATLKCYPIPRHDTVYWYQQGPGQDPQFLISFYEKMQSDKGSIPDRFSAQQFSDYHSELNMSSLELGDSALYFCASSLDRGKGGYTFGSGTRLTVV.

This clonotype showed up just a few times. The rearrangement joins TRBV9 to TRBJ2-7; possibly TRBD1 for D (6 bases). Germline V lookup: CDR1 SGDLS, CDR2 YYNGEE. V lost 0 bases and J 2 bases, leaving 12 bases between the germline ends. The CDR3 has 15 residues. CDR3 DNA sequence: TGTGCCAGCAGCGTAGGGGCAGGGGATACCTACGAGCAGTACTTC. Amino acid sequence: CASSVGAGDTYEQYF.

This clonotype has just a few counts. The rearrangement links TRBV5-4 to TRBJ1-1, with 7 bases fitting TRBD1. The CDR3 spans 15 residues. CDR1 and CDR2 from the germline V gene are SGHNT and YYREEE (reference sequence). The V segment lost 1 base and the J segment 4 bases; nucleotides outside the gene matches: 7. The CDR3, as DNA: TGTGCCAGCAGCTTGACAGGGGTGACGGGCACTGAAGCTTTCTTT. Residues: CASSLTGVTGTEAFF. Combining the CDR3 with reference TRBV5-4 and TRBJ1-1 gives the whole variable domain ETGVTQSPTHLIKTRGQQVTLRCSSQSGHNTVSWYQQALGQGPQFIFQYYREEENGRGNFPPRFSGLQFPNYSSELNVNALELDDSALYLCASSLTGVTGTEAFFGQGTRLTVV.

The rearrangement links TRBV5-1 to TRBJ1-2; TRBD1 is a possible D gene (5 bases). The ends were cut back, 4 bases at V and 5 bases at J, with 12 bases in the middle. This CDR3 contains 13 residues. In germline, CDR1 is SGHRS, CDR2 YFSETQ. The CDR3: CASSRQEGYGYTF. In DNA, the CDR3 is TGCGCCAGCAGCCGACAAGAGGGGTATGGCTACACCTTC. The whole variable domain, remainder taken from reference TRBV5-1 and TRBJ1-2, is KAGVTQTPRYLIKTRGQQVTLSCSPISGHRSVSWYQQTPGQGLQFLFEYFSETQRNKGNFPGRFSGRQFSNSRSEMNVSTLELGDSALYLCASSRQEGYGYTFGSGTRLTVV.

There are a few counts of this clonotype. The CDR3 loop is CAWSVRLAGAPDTQYF. The DNA of the CDR3 is TGTGCCTGGAGTGTAAGGCTAGCGGGAGCCCCAGATACGCAGTATTTT. This chain uses TRBV30 with TRBJ2-3, with 10 bases fitting TRBD2. CDR1 and CDR2 from the germline V gene are GTSNPN and SVGIG (reference sequence). The V gene end was trimmed by 0 bases and the J gene end by 4 bases; junction bases not matched to a gene: 7. The CDR3 runs to 16 residues.

This clonotype was found a few times. Given a much more abundant clone one base away, this may be a read error. The chain employs TRBV20-1 and TRBJ2-3, with 8 bases aligning to TRBD2. Germline assignment: CDR1 DFQATT and CDR2 SNEGSKA (reference sequence). The CDR3 runs to 14 residues. The CDR3, as DNA: TGCAGCGCGGGGGGACCGGGAATCACAGATACGCAGTATTTT. It specifies CSAGGPGITDTQYF.

This clonotype was recorded many times. This chain links TRBV20-1 with TRBJ2-7; 7 bases line up with TRBD2. V gave up 6 bases and J gave up 4 bases; unmatched junction bases: 12. The CDR3 spans 14 residues. Germline loops: CDR1 DFQATT, CDR2 SNEGSKA (reference sequence). CDR3 bases: TGCAGTGCCCTCGGCCTAGCGGAGATATACGAGCAGTACTTC. Its translation: CSALGLAEIYEQYF.